This TCR beta chain was retrieved from a study of blood T cells in healthy people across ages. After removal of 2 bases from V and 6 bases from J, the junction contained 7 bases not matched to a gene. The germline V gene encodes CDR1 SGHDN and CDR2 FVKESK. This CDR3 has 15 residues. For the second PCR, which ran for 7 to 11 cycles, a sample-barcoded 5' primer and a J-beta primer mix were used. TCRdb analysed the 5' RACE reads with MiXCR anew, one entry per CDR3 protein. Here the sample spans hundreds of thousands of distinct CDR3 sequences, 58% being singletons. The genes are TRBV14 and TRBJ2-1; TRBD2 matches 7 bases. The sequenced sample consisted of blood. The receptor's source is a man in his 60s in good health. The CDR3 reads CASSQRAGITNEQFF. The CDR3 DNA is TGTGCCAGCAGCCAAAGAGCGGGGATAACCAATGAGCAGTTCTTC.